This is a list of T cell receptor beta chains from one sample in a study of blood T cell repertoires in COVID-19. The method was immunoSEQ multiplex PCR; TCRdb's version includes in-frame clones alone and lacks a portion of them. The sample lists about 320,000 clones, roughly nine tenths occurring once. The sequenced sample was PBMCs or T cells enriched from blood (not recorded which). The origin of the receptors is a man in his fifties or sixties who had recovered from COVID-19. Both conserved end residues are part of each CDR3. A D gene is named only where the DNA matches it firmly. A row's size may be missing; if present it is once, few, many or a size class.

v_gene: TRBV7-6
j_gene: TRBJ1-1
abundance: -
d_gene: TRBD1
CDR3aa: CASSSGQGNTEAFF
CDR3nt: TGTGCCAGCAGCTCAGGACAGGGGAACACTGAAGCTTTCTTT

v_gene: TRBV5-1
j_gene: TRBJ2-2
abundance: -
d_gene: -
CDR3aa: CASSLGEANTGELFF
CDR3nt: TGCGCCAGCAGCTTAGGGGAGGCGAACACCGGGGAGCTGTTTTTT

v_gene: TRBV6-2/TRBV6-3
j_gene: TRBJ2-2
abundance: -
d_gene: TRBD2
CDR3aa: CASRPGVAGVGGELFF
CDR3nt: TGTGCCAGCAGACCTGGAGTAGCGGGAGTAGGCGGGGAGCTGTTTTTT

v_gene: TRBV18
j_gene: TRBJ1-6
abundance: -
d_gene: -
CDR3aa: CASSQDQGHNSPLHF
CDR3nt: TGTGCCAGCTCACAGGACCAGGGGCATAATTCACCCCTCCACTTT

v_gene: TRBV19
j_gene: TRBJ2-2
abundance: -
d_gene: -
CDR3aa: CASTLEGGFTGELFF
CDR3nt: TGTGCCAGTACCCTAGAAGGGGGTTTCACCGGGGAGCTGTTTTTT

v_gene: TRBV6-5
j_gene: TRBJ1-4
abundance: -
d_gene: TRBD1
CDR3aa: CASTGKGAANEKLFF
CDR3nt: TGTGCCAGCACCGGCAAGGGGGCGGCTAATGAAAAACTGTTTTTT

v_gene: TRBV19
j_gene: TRBJ2-1
abundance: -
d_gene: TRBD2
CDR3aa: CASSRGLAGYNEQFF
CDR3nt: TGTGCCAGTAGTCGCGGACTAGCGGGGTACAATGAGCAGTTCTTC

v_gene: TRBV18
j_gene: TRBJ1-1
abundance: once
d_gene: -
CDR3aa: CASSLGGMNTEAFF
CDR3nt: TGTGCCAGCTCACTGGGAGGGATGAACACTGAAGCTTTCTTT

v_gene: TRBV18
j_gene: TRBJ2-2
abundance: -
d_gene: TRBD2
CDR3aa: CASSPPGLAGVTRGELFF
CDR3nt: TGTGCCAGCTCACCACCGGGACTAGCGGGAGTTACGCGCGGGGAGCTGTTTTTT

v_gene: TRBV28
j_gene: TRBJ2-3
abundance: -
d_gene: TRBD2
CDR3aa: CASSFRPSGRRRDTQYF
CDR3nt: TGTGCCAGCAGTTTTAGGCCTAGCGGGAGGAGGAGGGATACGCAGTATTTT

v_gene: TRBV7-2
j_gene: TRBJ2-3
abundance: -
d_gene: TRBD2
CDR3aa: CASSPPAGGSTDTQYF
CDR3nt: TGTGCCAGCAGCCCCCCAGCGGGGGGGAGCACAGATACGCAGTATTTT

v_gene: TRBV5-4
j_gene: TRBJ2-5
abundance: -
d_gene: TRBD2
CDR3aa: CASSSGGARFETQYF
CDR3nt: TGTGCCAGCAGTTCGGGGGGGGCCCGGTTTGAGACCCAGTACTTC

v_gene: TRBV5-4
j_gene: TRBJ2-7
abundance: -
d_gene: -
CDR3aa: CASSAGSYEQYF
CDR3nt: TGTGCCAGCAGCGCAGGCTCCTACGAGCAGTACTTC

v_gene: TRBV9
j_gene: TRBJ2-5
abundance: -
d_gene: TRBD1
CDR3aa: CASSVSTGPQETQYF
CDR3nt: TGTGCCAGCAGCGTGTCGACAGGGCCCCAGGAGACCCAGTACTTC

v_gene: TRBV28
j_gene: TRBJ2-7
abundance: -
d_gene: -
CDR3aa: CASSLARLPYEQYF
CDR3nt: TGTGCCAGCAGTTTGGCGAGACTTCCTTACGAGCAGTACTTC

v_gene: TRBV5-1
j_gene: TRBJ2-5
abundance: once
d_gene: TRBD2
CDR3aa: CASSGGRGQETQYF
CDR3nt: TGCGCCAGCAGCGGCGGGAGGGGACAAGAGACCCAGTACTTC